Presented here are 13 T cell receptor beta chains from one specimen sequenced in a study of T cells in Graves' hyperthyroidism and ophthalmopathy. The investigators amplified TCR beta CDR3 regions from RNA transcripts. HTBI primers were used for first-round RT-PCR of the TCR CDR3. TCRdb re-called the multiplex PCR reads through MiXCR, storing one row per CDR3 protein. This repertoire shows 550,000 to 650,000 distinct CDR3 sequences, approximately 13% found once; its top ten account for under 7%. The sample taken for sequencing was blood. The receptors shown here come from a woman under 40 with Graves' hyperthyroidism that later progressed to Graves' ophthalmopathy.

This clonotype was found many times. The chain links TRBV7-9 to TRBJ1-1; D is uncertain. Trimming shortened V by 5 bases and J by 1 base, and 5 bases separated the two germline ends. CDR3 length equals 12 residues. CDR1 SEHNR and CDR2 FQNEAQ come from the germline V gene (reference sequence). The CDR3 spells CASSAQNTEAFF. In DNA, the CDR3 is TGTGCCAGCAGCGCACAGAACACTGAAGCTTTCTTT.

Details on this clonotype: A read error may produce the germline difference seen at one junction end. This chain uses TRBV7-9 with TRBJ1-3; D unresolved. The germline V gene encodes CDR1 SEHNR and CDR2 FQNEAQ (reference sequence). This CDR3 spans 16 amino acids. The CDR3 DNA reads TGTGCCAGCACCTTAGACGGCGACCGCTCTGGAAACACCATATATTTT. It specifies CASTLDGDRSGNTIYF.

This clonotype was recorded at least ten times. V gene TRBV7-8 combines with J gene TRBJ1-2, with D possibly being TRBD1 (5 bases). Germline V gene sequence: CDR1 SGHVS, CDR2 FQNEAQ. The CDR3 spans 13 residues. V was pared by 5 bases and J by 6 bases, with 13 bases between. The CDR3 DNA sequence: TGTGCCAGCAGCCGGGACTTTAGTGATGGCTACACCTTC. The encoded protein is CASSRDFSDGYTF. The full variable domain, rest sourced from reference TRBV7-8 and TRBJ1-2, is GAGVSQSPRYKVAKRGQDVALRCDPISGHVSLFWYQQALGQGPEFLTYFQNEAQLDKSGLPSDRFFAERPEGSVSTLKIQRTQQEDSAVYLCASSRDFSDGYTFGSGTRLTVV.

The table lists this clonotype with many counts. This sequence joins TRBV29-1 and TRBJ1-2; maybe TRBD1 (5 bases). In germline, CDR1 is SQVTM, CDR2 ANQGSEA. V lost 4 bases and J 4 bases, leaving 16 bases between the germline ends. CDR3 size: 14 residues. For the CDR3, the DNA is TGCAGCGTTGCTAGGGACGTACTAGGCTATGGCTACACCTTC. The encoded protein is CSVARDVLGYGYTF.

This clonotype showed up many times. The chain carries TRBV19 and TRBJ2-3; either TRBD1 or TRBD2 may fit D (6 bases each). Germline CDR1 and CDR2: LNHDA and SQIVND (reference sequence). Trimming took off 7 bases at V and 1 base at J, with 15 bases between the two ends. The CDR3 sequence is 15 residues long. The CDR3 nucleotides are TGTGCCAGTAACCCGGAGGGGGGCGGCACAGATACGCAGTATTTT. It encodes CASNPEGGGTDTQYF.

This clonotype has a handful of counts. This sequence joins TRBV4-1 and TRBJ2-1; 8 positions agree with TRBD2. Trimming removed 2 bases from V and 8 bases from J; junction bases left unmatched: 8. This CDR3 has 15 amino acids. Germline-derived CDR1 and CDR2 are MGHRA and YSYEKL. The CDR3 is CASSQTGTSSDEQFF. CDR3 DNA: TGCGCCAGCAGCCAAACCGGGACTAGTTCCGATGAGCAGTTCTTC.

This clonotype came up many times. The chain joins TRBV11-2 to TRBJ2-7, with 8 bases that match TRBD1. The V gene end was trimmed by 2 bases and the J gene end by 5 bases; junction bases not matched to a gene: 8. This CDR3 comprises 15 residues. CDR1 is SGHAT and CDR2 is FQNNGV in the germline V gene. CDR3 DNA: TGTGCCAGCAGCTTACAGGGGGCGGACGCGGACGAGCAGTACTTC. This encodes CASSLQGADADEQYF.

A few counts support this clonotype. V and J are TRBV18 and TRBJ2-1; no firm D call. V gave up 1 base and J gave up 8 bases, with 9 bases separating them. The CDR3 is 13 residues long. The germline V gene has CDR1 KGHSH and CDR2 LQKENI. CDR3 DNA: TGTGCCAGCTCACCACTGAATCGCGATGAGCAGTTCTTC. This gives the protein CASSPLNRDEQFF.

This clonotype was recorded many times. The CDR3 loop reads CASTRQGLTEAFF. The CDR3 coding sequence is TGTGCCAGCACACGACAGGGCCTCACTGAAGCTTTCTTT. The rearrangement links TRBV2 to TRBJ1-1; 7 bases are shared with TRBD1. Trimming at V came to 7 bases and at J to 4 bases, leaving 6 bases not matched to a gene. Germline V gene lookup returns CDR1 SNHLY and CDR2 FYNNEI. This CDR3 is 13 amino acids long.

Many counts were recorded for this clonotype. This sequence joins TRBV24-1 and TRBJ2-5; either TRBD1 or TRBD2 may fit D (6 bases each). CDR1 and CDR2 from the germline V gene are KGHDR and SFDVKD. Trimming took 0 bases from V and 0 from J, leaving 10 bases between them. This CDR3 is 16 amino acids long. The CDR3 DNA reads TGTGCCACCAGTGATTTGCGAGGGGGGAACCAAGAGACCCAGTACTTC. As protein: CATSDLRGGNQETQYF.

The table lists this clonotype with many counts. The J gene is TRBJ2-5, the V gene TRBV12-3 or TRBV12-4; D might be TRBD1 (5 bases). V was cut by 3 bases and J by 2 bases, with 19 bases left in between. There are 17 residues in the CDR3. The CDR3 loop is CASSFGRWGTRQETQYF. CDR3 DNA: TGTGCCAGCAGTTTCGGAAGGTGGGGCACACGACAAGAGACCCAGTACTTC.

This clonotype was counted only a few times. The chain recombines TRBV5-1 with TRBJ2-3, with 10 bases lining up with TRBD2. The J segment lost 1 base and the V segment lost 2 bases, leaving 7 bases of the junction unmatched. CDR1 SGHRS and CDR2 YFSETQ come from the germline V gene. The CDR3 contains 17 residues. CDR3 protein: CASSFRGLATGTDTQYF. The DNA for the CDR3 is TGCGCCAGCAGCTTTCGGGGACTAGCGACCGGCACAGATACGCAGTATTTT.

This clonotype was seen ten or more times. The chain joins TRBV27 to TRBJ2-2; 7 nucleotides match TRBD1. CDR3 length: 15 amino acids. Looked up from germline, CDR1 is MNHEY and CDR2 is SMNVEV (reference sequence). The V gene end was trimmed by 4 bases and the J gene end by 2 bases; junction bases not matched to a gene: 4. Here the CDR3 DNA reads TGTGCCAGCAGTTCCGGGACAGTTAACACCGGGGAGCTGTTTTTT. This translates into CASSSGTVNTGELFF.